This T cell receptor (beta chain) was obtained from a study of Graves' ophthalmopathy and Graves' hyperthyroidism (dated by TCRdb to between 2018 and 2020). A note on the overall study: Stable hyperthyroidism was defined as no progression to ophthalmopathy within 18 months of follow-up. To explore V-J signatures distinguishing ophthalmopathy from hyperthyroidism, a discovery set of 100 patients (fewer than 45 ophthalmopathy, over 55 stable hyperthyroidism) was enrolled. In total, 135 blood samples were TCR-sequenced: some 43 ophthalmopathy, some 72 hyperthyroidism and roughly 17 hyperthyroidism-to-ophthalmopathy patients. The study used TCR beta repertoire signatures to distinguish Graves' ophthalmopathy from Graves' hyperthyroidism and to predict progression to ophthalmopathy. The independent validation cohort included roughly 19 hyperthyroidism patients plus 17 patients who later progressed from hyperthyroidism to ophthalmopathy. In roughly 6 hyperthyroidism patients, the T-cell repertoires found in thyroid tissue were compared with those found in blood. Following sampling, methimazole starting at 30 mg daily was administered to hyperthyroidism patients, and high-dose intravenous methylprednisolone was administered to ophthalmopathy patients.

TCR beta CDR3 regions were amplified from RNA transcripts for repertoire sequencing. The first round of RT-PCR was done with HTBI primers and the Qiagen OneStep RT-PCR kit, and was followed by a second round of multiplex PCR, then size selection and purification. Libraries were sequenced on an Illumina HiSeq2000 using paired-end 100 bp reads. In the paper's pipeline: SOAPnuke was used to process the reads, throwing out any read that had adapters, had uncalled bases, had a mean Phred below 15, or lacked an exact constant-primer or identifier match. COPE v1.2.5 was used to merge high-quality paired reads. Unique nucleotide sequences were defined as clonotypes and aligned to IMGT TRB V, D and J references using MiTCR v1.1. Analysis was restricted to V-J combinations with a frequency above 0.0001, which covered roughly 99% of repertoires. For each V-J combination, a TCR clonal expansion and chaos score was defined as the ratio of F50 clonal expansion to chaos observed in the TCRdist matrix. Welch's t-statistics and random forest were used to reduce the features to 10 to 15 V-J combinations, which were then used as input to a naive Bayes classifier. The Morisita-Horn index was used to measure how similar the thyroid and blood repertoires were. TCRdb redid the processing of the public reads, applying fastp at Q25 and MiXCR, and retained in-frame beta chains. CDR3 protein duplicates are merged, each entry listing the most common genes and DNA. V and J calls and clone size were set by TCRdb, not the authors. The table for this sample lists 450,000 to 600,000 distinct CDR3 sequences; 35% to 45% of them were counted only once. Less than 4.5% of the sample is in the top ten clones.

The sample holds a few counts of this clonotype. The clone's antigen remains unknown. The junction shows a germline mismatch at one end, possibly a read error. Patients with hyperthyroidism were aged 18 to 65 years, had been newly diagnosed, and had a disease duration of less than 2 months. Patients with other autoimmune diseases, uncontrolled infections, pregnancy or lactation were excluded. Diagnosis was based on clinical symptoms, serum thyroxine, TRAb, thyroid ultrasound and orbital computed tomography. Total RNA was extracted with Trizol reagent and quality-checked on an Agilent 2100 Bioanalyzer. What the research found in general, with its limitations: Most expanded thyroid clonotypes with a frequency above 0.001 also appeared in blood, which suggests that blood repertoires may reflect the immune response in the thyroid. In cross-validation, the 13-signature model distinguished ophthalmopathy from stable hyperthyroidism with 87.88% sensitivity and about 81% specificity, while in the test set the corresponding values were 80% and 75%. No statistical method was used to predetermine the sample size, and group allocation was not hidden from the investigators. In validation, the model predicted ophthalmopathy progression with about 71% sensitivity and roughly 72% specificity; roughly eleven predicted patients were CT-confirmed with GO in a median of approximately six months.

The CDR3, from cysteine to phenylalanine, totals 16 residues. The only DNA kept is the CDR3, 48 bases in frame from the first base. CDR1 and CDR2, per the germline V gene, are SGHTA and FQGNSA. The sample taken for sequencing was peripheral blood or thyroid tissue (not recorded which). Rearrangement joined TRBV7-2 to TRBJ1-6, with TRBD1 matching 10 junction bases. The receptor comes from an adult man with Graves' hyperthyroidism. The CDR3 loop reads CASSQTDRGLYSPLHF. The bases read TGCGCCAGCAGCCAAACTGACAGGGGGCTATATTCACCCCTCCACTTT.